The clone carrying this T cell receptor (beta chain) was counted a single time. Its antigen is still unknown. The sample comes from a study of cytomegalovirus exposure and HLA in healthy donors. Study-wide points: Association of around 17,000 TCR beta sequences with HLA alleles was found at 0.05 false discovery rate in a later analysis.

The CDR3 is 10 residues long. With 10 bases clipped from V and 5 bases from J, the junction kept 0 bases outside the gene matches. Germline V gives CDR1 SGDLS, CDR2 YYNGEE. The PCR made use of 60 Vbeta and 13 Jbeta primers. Only in-frame clones appear in the TCRdb table, and some are missing; sequencing was by immunoSEQ multiplex PCR. In the table there are 220,000 or so clones, approximately 85% of which are singletons. The sequence derives from a woman in her thirties or forties in good health and CMV-seronegative. The sequenced material came from PBMCs. The chain combines TRBV9 with TRBJ2-3, with 8 positions matching TRBD1. This CDR3 is CAGTGDTQYF. CDR3 bases: TGTGCCGGGACAGGAGATACGCAGTATTTT.